This T cell receptor (beta chain) was documented in a study of vaccination effects on CD4 cells after COVID-19. Germline lookup yields CDR1 LGHNT and CDR2 FRNRAP. The CDR3 runs to 16 residues. Trimming left V 5 bases short and J 8 bases short, with 21 bases between. Before sequencing took place, the ViraFEST assay used viral peptide pools to expand antigen-specific CD4+ T cells. With more than 9 days of culture completed, CD4+ T cells were isolated. PCR showed that the person got SARS-CoV-2 infection at some point between March and December 2020. Details on this clone: The antigen is not known.

This table comes from immunoSEQ multiplex PCR, and its TCRdb copy is limited to in-frame clones, with some not included. This table has under 80,000 clones, around 70% appearing once. The sequenced sample was CD4+ T cells from PBMCs cultured with HIV peptides, obtained before COVID-19 vaccination. Specified subset: HIV-1 Nef peptide pool negative control/reference culture. The sequence derives from a human donor who had a prior SARS-CoV-2 infection. The chain combines TRBV12-5 with TRBJ1-4; weak D call: TRBD1 (5 bases). CDR3 amino acids: CASGPPPGLWGEKLFF. The CDR3 coding sequence is TGTGCTAGTGGTCCCCCCCCCGGGCTTTGGGGGGAAAAACTGTTTTTT.